A selection of T cell receptor beta chains follows, all from one sample in a study of T-cell reconstitution after alpha-beta-depleted transplantation in children. Via MiXCR, TCRdb re-called the PCR reads, giving one row per CDR3 protein. The table records 550,000 to 800,000 distinct CDR3 sequences, less than 15% of them present only once. The source material was PBMCs, sampled before TCRalphabeta/CD19-depleted stem cell transplant. Receptors were obtained from a girl aged 2 to 10 with congenital amegakaryocytic thrombocytopenia, due to receive a stem cell transplant. The CDR3 runs from the conserved cysteine through the conserved F or W.

length: 14; V: TRBV12-3/TRBV12-4; J: TRBJ1-3; CDR3: CASRNTGAGNTIYF
length: 15; V: TRBV20-1; J: TRBJ2-7; CDR3: CSARVWTSGSYEQYF
length: 14; V: TRBV20-1; J: TRBJ2-2; CDR3: CSAPGDTTTGELFF
length: 16; V: TRBV5-5; J: TRBJ2-6; CDR3: CASRADVGSGANVLTF
length: 15; V: TRBV5-6; J: TRBJ1-6; CDR3: CASSFVPGDNSPLHF
length: 14; V: TRBV29-1; J: TRBJ2-7; CDR3: CSVAPQGPTYEQYF
length: 14; V: TRBV13; J: TRBJ2-3; CDR3: CASSFGYLTDTQYF
length: 14; V: TRBV7-2; J: TRBJ2-5; CDR3: CASKQQGMSETQYF
length: 12; V: TRBV19; J: TRBJ2-1; CDR3: CASSIPIGEQFF
length: 15; V: TRBV5-6; J: TRBJ1-1; CDR3: CASSLYRQGYTEAFF
length: 14; V: TRBV12-3/TRBV12-4; J: TRBJ2-7; CDR3: CASRTGTGGIEQYF
length: 13; V: TRBV7-8; J: TRBJ2-2; CDR3: CASSLDGRGELFF
length: 12; V: TRBV5-1; J: TRBJ1-1; CDR3: CASSLTSTEAFF
length: 17; V: TRBV20-1; J: TRBJ2-3; CDR3: CSASPQLAGGLQDTQYF
length: 12; V: TRBV2; J: TRBJ2-7; CDR3: CASIGVSYEQYF
length: 16; V: TRBV20-1; J: TRBJ2-4; CDR3: CSARDRSIFPGDIQYF
length: 10; V: TRBV10-3; J: TRBJ2-7; CDR3: CASGNNEQYF
length: 16; V: TRBV5-1; J: TRBJ2-1; CDR3: CASNMGASGLSNEQFF
length: 15; V: TRBV20-1; J: TRBJ2-3; CDR3: CSAFPGLADTDTQYF
length: 15; V: TRBV20-1; J: TRBJ2-3; CDR3: CSAPDIAGVGDTQYF
length: 16; V: TRBV15; J: TRBJ2-3; CDR3: CATSSGSGLDSDTQYF
length: 15; V: TRBV20-1; J: TRBJ1-5; CDR3: CSARDRGLGNQPQHF
length: 12; V: TRBV28; J: TRBJ1-5; CDR3: CASTQVDQPQHF
length: 11; V: TRBV12-3/TRBV12-4; J: TRBJ1-1; CDR3: CASSLGREAFF
length: 15; V: TRBV15; J: TRBJ2-3; CDR3: CATSRDGREEDTQYF
length: 15; V: TRBV29-1; J: TRBJ2-7; CDR3: CSDRPLNSVSYEQYF
length: 14; V: TRBV19; J: TRBJ2-3; CDR3: CASSAGLDRDTQYF
length: 11; V: TRBV20-1; J: TRBJ2-1; CDR3: CSARLLNEQFF
length: 12; V: TRBV20-1; J: TRBJ2-1; CDR3: CSTAGRNNEQFF
length: 15; V: TRBV5-1; J: TRBJ1-1; CDR3: CASSLVGSGGTEAFF
length: 13; V: TRBV19; J: TRBJ2-4; CDR3: CASSITGVGIQYF
length: 12; V: TRBV2; J: TRBJ1-1; CDR3: CASSVYYTEAFF
length: 16; V: TRBV7-6; J: TRBJ2-5; CDR3: CASSTKLAEDQETQYF
length: 16; V: TRBV5-6; J: TRBJ1-6; CDR3: CASSDSRGGYNSPLHF
length: 16; V: TRBV12-3/TRBV12-4; J: TRBJ2-7; CDR3: CASSPGQGTGDYEQYF
length: 14; V: TRBV20-1; J: TRBJ1-6; CDR3: CSARRLSPNSPLHF
length: 18; V: TRBV12-3/TRBV12-4; J: TRBJ2-7; CDR3: CASSSPGLAGVKGVEQYF
length: 13; V: TRBV20-1; J: TRBJ2-7; CDR3: CSATDTPNYEQYF
length: 15; V: TRBV20-1; J: TRBJ2-1; CDR3: CSARDSGARYNEQFF
length: 13; V: TRBV28; J: TRBJ2-3; CDR3: CASSLPSTDTQYF
length: 17; V: TRBV20-1; J: TRBJ2-3; CDR3: CSGRIFGGRARGDTQYF